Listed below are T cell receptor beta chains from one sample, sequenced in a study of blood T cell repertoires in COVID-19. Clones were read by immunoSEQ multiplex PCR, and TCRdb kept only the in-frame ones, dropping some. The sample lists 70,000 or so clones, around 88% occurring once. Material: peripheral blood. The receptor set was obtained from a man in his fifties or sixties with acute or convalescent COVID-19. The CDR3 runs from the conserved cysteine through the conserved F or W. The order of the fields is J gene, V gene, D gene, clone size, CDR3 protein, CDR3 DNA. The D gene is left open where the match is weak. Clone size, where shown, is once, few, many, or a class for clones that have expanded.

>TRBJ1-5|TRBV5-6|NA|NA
CASSKTDWGPQHF
TGTGCCAGCAGCAAGACAGACTGGGGGCCCCAGCATTTT
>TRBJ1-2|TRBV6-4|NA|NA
CASNATGTFDYGYTF
TGTGCCAGCAACGCGACAGGAACGTTTGACTATGGCTACACCTTC
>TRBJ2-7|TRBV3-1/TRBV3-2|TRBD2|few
CASSLSAGGPSPGQYF
TGTGCCAGCAGCCTGAGCGCGGGGGGGCCATCCCCGGGCCAGTACTTC
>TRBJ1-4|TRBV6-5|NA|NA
CASTREPTNEKLFF
TGTGCCAGCACCAGGGAACCAACTAATGAAAAACTGTTTTTT
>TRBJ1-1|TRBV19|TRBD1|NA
CASSITGENTEAFF
TGTGCCAGTAGTATAACAGGGGAAAACACTGAAGCTTTCTTT
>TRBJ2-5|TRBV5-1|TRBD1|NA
CASSHRDRGGQETQYF
TGCGCCAGCAGCCACCGGGACAGGGGAGGACAAGAGACCCAGTACTTC
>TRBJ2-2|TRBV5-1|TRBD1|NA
CASRGGTGNTGELFF
TGCGCCAGCAGGGGTGGGACAGGGAACACCGGGGAGCTGTTTTTT
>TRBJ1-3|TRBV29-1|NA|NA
CSVDGPSGNTIYF
TGCAGCGTTGATGGGCCCTCTGGAAACACCATATATTTT
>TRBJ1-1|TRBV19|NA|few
CASSMGQLNTEAFF
TGTGCCAGTAGTATGGGGCAGTTGAACACTGAAGCTTTCTTT
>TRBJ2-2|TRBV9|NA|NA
CASSVAGHGSTGELFF
TGTGCCAGCAGCGTAGCGGGACATGGAAGCACCGGGGAGCTGTTTTTT
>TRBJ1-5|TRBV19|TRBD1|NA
CASSTPDRGNNQPQHF
TGTGCCAGTAGTACCCCGGACAGGGGGAACAATCAGCCCCAGCATTTT
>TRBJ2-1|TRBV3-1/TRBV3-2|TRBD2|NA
CASSQAASGYNEQFF
TGTGCCAGCAGCCAAGCGGCTAGCGGATACAATGAGCAGTTCTTC
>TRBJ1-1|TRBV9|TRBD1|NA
CASSTKAAGQGDDTEAFF
TGTGCCAGCAGCACAAAAGCGGCGGGACAGGGGGACGATACTGAAGCTTTCTTT
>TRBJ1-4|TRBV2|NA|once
CASNGQATNEKLFF
TGTGCCAGCAACGGACAAGCAACTAATGAAAAACTGTTTTTT
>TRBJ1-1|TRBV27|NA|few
CASSLAGRATEAFF
TGTGCCAGCAGTTTGGCAGGGAGGGCCACTGAAGCTTTCTTT
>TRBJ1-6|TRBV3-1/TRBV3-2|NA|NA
CASSQGPTARNSPLHF
TGTGCCAGCAGCCAAGGACCGACAGCACGAAATTCACCCCTCCACTTT
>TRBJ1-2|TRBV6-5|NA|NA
CASSQRQRTNYGYTF
TGTGCCAGCAGTCAACGACAGAGGACCAACTATGGCTACACCTTC
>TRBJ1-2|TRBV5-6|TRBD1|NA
CASSWRGRNYGYTF
TGTGCCAGCAGCTGGAGGGGGCGCAACTATGGCTACACCTTC
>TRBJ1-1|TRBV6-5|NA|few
CASSYSRNTEAFF
TGTGCCAGCAGTTACTCGCGGAACACTGAAGCTTTCTTT
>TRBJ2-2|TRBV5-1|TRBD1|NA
CASSLTTGLSTGELFF
TGCGCCAGCAGCTTGACGACAGGGCTGAGCACCGGGGAGCTGTTTTTT
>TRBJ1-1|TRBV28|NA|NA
CASRAAQGLGIYTEAFF
TGTGCCAGCAGGGCGGCACAGGGACTAGGGATTTACACTGAAGCTTTCTTT
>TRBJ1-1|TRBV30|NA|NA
CAWSRQVNTEAFF
TGTGCCTGGAGCAGACAGGTGAACACTGAAGCTTTCTTT
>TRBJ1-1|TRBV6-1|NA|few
CASSESQGIAEAFF
TGTGCCAGCAGTGAATCACAGGGTATAGCTGAAGCTTTCTTT
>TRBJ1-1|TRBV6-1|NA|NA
CASSDAGDTEAFF
TGTGCCAGCAGTGACGCAGGGGACACTGAAGCTTTCTTT
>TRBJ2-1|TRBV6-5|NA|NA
CASSYEGLGGEQFF
TGTGCCAGCAGTTACGAGGGATTAGGGGGTGAGCAGTTCTTC
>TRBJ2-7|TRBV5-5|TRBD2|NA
CASSPVGVSGSRSYEQYF
TGTGCCAGCAGCCCGGTAGGAGTCAGCGGGAGTCGCTCCTACGAGCAGTACTTC
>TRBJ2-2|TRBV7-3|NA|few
CASSHEGATNTGELFF
TGTGCCAGCAGCCATGAGGGAGCCACGAACACCGGGGAGCTGTTTTTT
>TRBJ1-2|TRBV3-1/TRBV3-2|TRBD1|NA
CASSQVSRGAYGYTF
TGTGCCAGCAGCCAAGTAAGCAGGGGGGCTTATGGCTACACCTTC
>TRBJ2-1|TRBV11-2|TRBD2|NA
CASSLNPGGHNEQFF
TGTGCCAGCAGCCTTAATCCGGGAGGCCACAATGAGCAGTTCTTC
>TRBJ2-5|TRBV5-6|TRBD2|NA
CASSLSGGAWETQYF
TGTGCCAGCAGCTTAAGCGGGGGGGCATGGGAGACCCAGTACTTC
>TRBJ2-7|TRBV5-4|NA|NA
CASRNRASGPYEQYF
TGTGCCAGCAGAAACAGGGCTTCGGGTCCCTACGAGCAGTACTTC
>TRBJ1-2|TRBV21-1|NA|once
CASSKPHRVQYGYTF
TGTGCCAGCAGCAAGCCTCACAGGGTACAATATGGCTACACCTTC
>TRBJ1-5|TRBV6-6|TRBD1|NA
CASSRIGTGGDQPQHF
TGTGCCAGCAGTCGAATAGGGACAGGGGGCGATCAGCCCCAGCATTTT
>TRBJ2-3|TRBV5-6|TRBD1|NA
CASSRTAGGIADTQYF
TGTGCCAGCAGCCGAACGGCAGGGGGCATAGCAGATACGCAGTATTTT
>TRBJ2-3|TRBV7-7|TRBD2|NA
CASSPLVAGGGTDTQYF
TGTGCCAGCAGCCCTCTGGTAGCGGGAGGAGGCACAGATACGCAGTATTTT
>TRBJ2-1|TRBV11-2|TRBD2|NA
CASSPTSGPPAQFF
TGTGCCAGCAGCCCGACTAGCGGGCCCCCGGCGCAGTTCTTC
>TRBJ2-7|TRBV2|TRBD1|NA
CASMGTGYEQYF
TGTGCCAGCATGGGGACAGGCTACGAGCAGTACTTC
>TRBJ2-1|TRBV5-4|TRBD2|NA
CASSVLAGVNEQFF
TGTGCCAGCAGCGTCCTAGCGGGTGTCAATGAGCAGTTCTTC
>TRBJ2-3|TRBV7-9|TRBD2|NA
CASSPVAGAADTQYF
TGTGCCAGCAGCCCAGTAGCGGGAGCTGCAGATACGCAGTATTTT
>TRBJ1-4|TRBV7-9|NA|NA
CASSLEGASNEKLFF
TGTGCCAGCAGCTTAGAAGGGGCCAGTAATGAAAAACTGTTTTTT
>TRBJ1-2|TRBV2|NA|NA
CASSEGRYGYTF
TGTGCCAGCAGTGAAGGCAGATATGGCTACACCTTC
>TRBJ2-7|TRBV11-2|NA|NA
CASSRVGANSYEQYF
TGTGCCAGCAGCCGGGTAGGAGCTAACTCCTACGAGCAGTACTTC
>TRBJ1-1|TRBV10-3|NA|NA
CAIRGMGDGTEAFF
TGTGCCATCCGCGGGATGGGGGACGGCACTGAAGCTTTCTTT
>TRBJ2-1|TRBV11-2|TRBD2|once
CASSPSGRGSYNEQFF
TGTGCCAGCAGCCCCTCTGGGAGGGGCTCCTACAATGAGCAGTTCTTC
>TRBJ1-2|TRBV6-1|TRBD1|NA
CASSEERGRGLNGYTF
TGTGCCAGCAGTGAAGAACGAGGAAGGGGGCTGAATGGCTACACCTTC
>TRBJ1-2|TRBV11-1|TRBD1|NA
CASSSRDRTQGYTF
TGTGCCAGCAGCAGCCGGGACAGGACGCAAGGCTACACCTTC
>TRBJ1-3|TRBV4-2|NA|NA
CASSQIQVTGNTIYF
TGTGCCAGCAGCCAGATACAGGTTACTGGAAACACCATATATTTT
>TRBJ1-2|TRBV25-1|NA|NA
CASSEGINPGVGYTF
TGTGCCAGCAGTGAGGGGATCAATCCAGGGGTTGGCTACACCTTC
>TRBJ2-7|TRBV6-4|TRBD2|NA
CASSQRTSGGYEQYF
TGTGCCAGCAGTCAACGGACTAGCGGGGGCTACGAGCAGTACTTC
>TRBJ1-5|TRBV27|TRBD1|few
CASSADRVGNQPQHF
TGTGCCAGCAGCGCGGACAGGGTTGGCAATCAGCCCCAGCATTTT